The rows below give T cell receptor beta chains drawn from one sample of a study of blood T cell repertoires in COVID-19. TCRdb's table, derived via immunoSEQ multiplex PCR, lists solely in-frame clones and lacks some. Of approximately 160,000 clones listed, around four fifths are singletons. The sequencing sample was made of PBMCs or T cells enriched from blood (not recorded which). The receptors come from a woman aged 50 to 60 who had recovered from COVID-19. The CDR3 runs from the conserved cysteine through the conserved F or W. A D gene is named only where the DNA matches it firmly. A clone size is listed for some rows: how often the clone was seen (once, few, many), or a class if it is expanded.

abundance	v_gene	d_gene	j_gene	CDR3aa	CDR3nt
few	TRBV4-1	TRBD2	TRBJ2-1	CASSQVILASGTPGSYNEQFF	TGCGCCAGCAGCCAAGTTATTTTGGCTAGCGGGACCCCGGGCTCCTACAATGAGCAGTTCTTC
.	TRBV6-2/TRBV6-3	TRBD2	TRBJ2-1	CASSYGLATNNEQFF	TGTGCCAGCAGCTATGGACTAGCGACCAACAATGAGCAGTTCTTC
.	TRBV7-3	.	TRBJ2-5	CASSVQLAETQYF	TGTGCCAGCAGCGTACAGCTAGCGGAGACCCAGTACTTC
.	TRBV7-9	.	TRBJ1-2	CASSLEGTSGGGYTF	TGTGCCAGCAGCTTAGAAGGGACATCCGGAGGAGGCTACACCTTC
.	TRBV2	TRBD1	TRBJ2-7	CASRGDRGKQYF	TGTGCCAGCAGGGGGGACAGGGGAAAGCAGTACTTC
.	TRBV18	TRBD1	TRBJ1-1	CASSTTGTGNTEAFF	TGTGCCAGCTCAACCACCGGGACAGGTAACACTGAAGCTTTCTTT
.	TRBV6-2/TRBV6-3	.	TRBJ1-5	CASSYQYSNQPQHF	TGTGCCAGCAGTTACCAGTATAGCAATCAGCCCCAGCATTTT
.	TRBV4-3	.	TRBJ1-1	CASSQETVRGYTEAFF	TGCGCCAGCAGCCAAGAAACGGTCCGGGGTTATACTGAAGCTTTCTTT
.	TRBV9	TRBD1	TRBJ1-2	CASSVAAQGERYGYTF	TGTGCCAGCAGCGTAGCAGCACAGGGGGAGCGTTATGGCTACACCTTC
.	TRBV5-1	.	TRBJ2-7	CASSIASHSSYEQYF	TGCGCCAGCTCTATCGCTAGCCATAGCTCCTACGAGCAGTACTTC
.	TRBV28	TRBD2	TRBJ2-1	CASNKLAGFYNEQFF	TGTGCCAGCAACAAACTAGCGGGATTTTACAATGAGCAGTTCTTC
.	TRBV19	TRBD1	TRBJ1-5	CASSNRDRLNQPQHF	TGTGCCAGTAGCAACCGGGACAGACTAAATCAGCCCCAGCATTTT
.	TRBV19	.	TRBJ2-7	CASSPRLGTEQYF	TGTGCCAGTAGTCCTCGACTCGGTACCGAGCAGTACTTC
.	TRBV6-2/TRBV6-3	.	TRBJ1-1	CASSADMNTEAFF	TGTGCCAGCAGTGCGGATATGAACACTGAAGCTTTCTTT
.	TRBV11-2	.	TRBJ1-1	CASSPEGTEAFF	TGTGCCAGCAGCCCGGAGGGTACTGAAGCTTTCTTT
.	TRBV7-2	TRBD1	TRBJ1-2	CASSLGVGTGLRYGYTF	TGTGCCAGCAGCTTAGGAGTAGGGACAGGGCTTAGATATGGCTACACCTTC
.	TRBV2	.	TRBJ1-6	CASRMRPNSPLHF	TGTGCCAGCCGTATGAGGCCTAATTCACCCCTCCACTTT
.	TRBV7-2	.	TRBJ2-7	CASSSEPGQSYEQYF	TGTGCCAGCAGCTCCGAACCGGGACAATCCTACGAGCAGTACTTC